The T cell receptor beta chain under discussion was sequenced for a study of CD8 T cell repertoires and HIV-1 epitope variants. Trimming shortened V by 2 bases and J by 0 bases, and 8 bases separated the two germline ends. This CDR3 is 15 amino acids long. Germline lookup yields CDR1 SNHLY and CDR2 FYNNEI. Turning to this clone: Its cognate antigen is unknown.

Clones were read by immunoSEQ multiplex PCR, and TCRdb kept only the in-frame ones, dropping some. Among roughly 4,000 clones listed, 60% to 75% were seen once. This clonotype was obtained from a male donor with HIV. Sequenced sample: cultured CD8+ T cells derived from PBMCs. The V gene is TRBV2, the J gene TRBJ2-1; unclear D gene. The DNA for the CDR3 is TGTGCCAGCAGTGAATGGGCAGACTCCTACAATGAGCAGTTCTTC. This encodes CASSEWADSYNEQFF.